Listed here are 31 T cell receptor beta chains from one sample, sequenced in a study of cytomegalovirus exposure and HLA in healthy donors. Researchers ran the PCR with 60 Vbeta and 13 Jbeta primers. Some clones are missing from TCRdb's copy, which holds only in-frame ones; the method was immunoSEQ multiplex PCR. The data contain roughly 59,000 clones, 65% to 80% of them singletons. Sequencing was performed on PBMCs. The receptors here all came from a man aged 40-49 years in good health and CMV-seropositive.

The chain carries TRBV9 and TRBJ2-5; possible D gene TRBD1, 5 bases. The V end lost 3 bases, the J end lost 5 bases, and 14 bases lay between the germline ends. Per germline, CDR1 SGDLS and CDR2 YYNGEE. The CDR3 runs 14 residues. The CDR3 protein is CASSGPTSGETQYF. The CDR3, as DNA: TGTGCCAGCAGCGGCCCAACCTCAGGGGAGACCCAGTACTTC.

V and J are TRBV7-9 and TRBJ2-3; weak D call: TRBD2 (7 bases). Germline V gene sequence: CDR1 SEHNR, CDR2 FQNEAQ (reference sequence). The length of the CDR3 is 15 residues. Trimming removed 1 base from V and 1 base from J, with 9 bases in between. The CDR3 nucleotides read TGTGCCAGCAGCTTAGACGGGGGGCGCACAGATACGCAGTATTTT. This gives the protein CASSLDGGRTDTQYF. Looking up the rest from reference TRBV7-9 and TRBJ2-3 gives the full variable domain: DTGVSQNPRHKITKRGQNVTFRCDPISEHNRLYWYRQTLGQGPEFLTYFQNEAQLEKSRLLSDRFSAERPKGSFSTLEIQRTEQGDSAMYLCASSLDGGRTDTQYFGPGTRLTVL.

V and J are TRBV19 and TRBJ2-1, with D hard to call. Germline assignment: CDR1 LNHDA and CDR2 SQIVND (reference sequence). This CDR3 is 15 amino acids long. The V end lost 2 bases, the J end lost 0 bases, and 8 bases lay between the germline ends. In nucleotides, the CDR3 is TGTGCCAGTAGTATACAACGGAGCTCCTACAATGAGCAGTTCTTC. Translation gives CASSIQRSSYNEQFF. The full variable domain, in which reference TRBV19 and TRBJ2-1 provide the parts outside the CDR3, is DGGITQSPKYLFRKEGQNVTLSCEQNLNHDAMYWYRQDPGQGLRLIYYSQIVNDFQKGDIAEGYSVSREKKESFPLTVTSAQKNPTAFYLCASSIQRSSYNEQFFGPGTRLTVL.

V and J are TRBV27 and TRBJ2-7; 9 bases are shared with TRBD2. The germline gives CDR1 MNHEY, CDR2 SMNVEV (reference sequence). Germline trimming cut 2 bases from V and 5 bases from J; bases unmatched to any gene: 4. The CDR3 loop spans 14 amino acids. This CDR3 reads CASSLVAGANEQYF. For the CDR3, the DNA is TGTGCCAGCAGTTTAGTAGCGGGAGCTAACGAGCAGTACTTC.

This chain connects TRBV11-2 to TRBJ2-1; the match to TRBD2 covers 7 bases. V lost 6 bases, J lost 7 bases, and 9 bases stayed unmatched. Germline values: CDR1 SGHAT, CDR2 FQNNGV. There are 14 residues in the CDR3. CDR3 nucleotide sequence: TGTGCCAGCAGGGAAGGGCGGGGAGGGAATGAGCAGTTCTTC. This encodes CASREGRGGNEQFF.

The CDR3 nucleotides read TGTGCCAGCAGCTTAGTAGGCGGGGGCTCCTACAATGAGCAGTTCTTC. Translation gives CASSLVGGGSYNEQFF. The rearrangement links TRBV7-2 to TRBJ2-1, with 7 bases fitting TRBD2. Germline V CDR1 and CDR2: SGHTA, FQGNSA. Trimming cost V 1 base and J 0 bases; bases outside gene matches: 3. The CDR3 has 16 amino acids.

The chain combines TRBV7-9 with TRBJ2-5, with D maybe TRBD1 (6 bases). Trimming stripped 2 bases from V and 4 bases from J, with 14 bases between. This CDR3 is built from 15 residues. Germline assignment: CDR1 SEHNR and CDR2 FQNEAQ (reference sequence). CDR3 in amino acids: CASSLNSGRGETQYF. CDR3 nucleotides: TGTGCCAGCAGCTTAAATAGTGGCAGGGGAGAGACCCAGTACTTC.

This clone was detected only a few times. The gene calls are TRBV19 and TRBJ1-4, with 8 nucleotides matching TRBD1. J was trimmed by 0 bases and V by 5 bases; bases with no gene match: 5. The CDR3 runs to 16 residues. Germline V gene lookup returns CDR1 LNHDA and CDR2 SQIVND (reference sequence). The CDR3 protein is CASSSGQGATNEKLFF. For the CDR3, the DNA is TGTGCCAGTAGTTCCGGACAGGGCGCAACTAATGAAAAACTGTTTTTT.

The chain couples TRBV4-1 to TRBJ2-1; TRBD2 aligns across 16 bases. Germline V CDR1 and CDR2: MGHRA, YSYEKL. The CDR3 spans 17 residues. V shed 6 bases and J 7 bases; nucleotides not matched to a gene: 9. CDR3 protein: CASRGGLAGGPRNEQFF. CDR3 DNA: TGCGCCAGCAGAGGGGGACTAGCGGGGGGGCCGAGGAATGAGCAGTTCTTC.

With regard to this clone: A read error may account for a junction end that differs from germline. V gene TRBV7-7 combines with J gene TRBJ2-7, with 9 bases that match TRBD2. Germline V lookup: CDR1 SSHAT, CDR2 FNYEAQ (reference sequence). There are 16 residues in the CDR3. As DNA, the CDR3 is TGTGCTAGCAGCTTACCTCGGACTAGCGAAGCCTACGAGCAGTACTTC. Translating it yields CASSLPRTSEAYEQYF. The full variable domain, with the rest looked up from reference TRBV7-7 and TRBJ2-7, is GAGVSQSPRYKVTKRGQDVTLRCDPISSHATLYWYQQALGQGPEFLTYFNYEAQPDKSGLPSDRFSAERPEGSISTLTIQRTEQRDSAMYRCASSLPRTSEAYEQYFGPGTRLTVT.

This clone turned up a few times. The CDR3: CASWESQYF. CDR3 sequence (DNA): TGTGCCAGCTGGGAGTCCCAGTACTTC. V gene TRBV6-5 combines with J gene TRBJ2-5; possibly TRBD2 for D (5 bases). The CDR3 length is 9 residues. V gave up 8 bases and J gave up 9 bases, with 7 bases separating them. Per germline, CDR1 MNHEY and CDR2 SVGAGI.

The chain links TRBV7-2 to TRBJ2-1; 7 bases are shared with TRBD2. The CDR3 contains 15 residues. Unmatched junction bases numbered 4, after V lost 1 base and J lost 4 bases. The germline V gene encodes CDR1 SGHTA and CDR2 FQGNSA. CDR3 nucleotides: TGTGCCAGCAGCTTAGAGGGTAGCGGGTACAATGAGCAGTTCTTC. Translating gives CASSLEGSGYNEQFF.

This sequence joins TRBV25-1 and TRBJ1-2; the D gene is possibly TRBD1 (5 bases). V was trimmed by 4 bases and J by 3 bases, leaving 9 bases between them. This CDR3 is built from 13 residues. CDR1 and CDR2 from the germline V gene are MGHDK and SYGVNS. This CDR3 reads CASSVRGDYGYTF. In DNA, the CDR3 is TGTGCCAGCAGTGTTCGGGGGGACTATGGCTACACCTTC.

The gene calls are TRBV19 and TRBJ2-5, with TRBD1 as a possible D gene (6 bases). The germline V gene has CDR1 LNHDA and CDR2 SQIVND (reference sequence). The CDR3 length is 14 residues. Deletions cut 6 bases from V and 2 bases from J, with 13 bases between. The CDR3 DNA is TGTGCCAGTAGCAAACTACAGGGACAAGAGACCCAGTACTTC. Protein product: CASSKLQGQETQYF.

This clone was seen more than once but under ten times. The rearrangement links TRBV11-3 to TRBJ2-5; D unclear. Trimming left V 3 bases short and J 9 bases short, with 17 bases between. The CDR3 contains 14 residues. Germline values: CDR1 SGHNT, CDR2 YENEEA. The CDR3 spells CASSLTMQETSQYF. The CDR3 DNA sequence: TGTGCCAGCAGCTTGACAATGCAAGAGACGTCCCAGTACTTC.

This clone was counted once. The J gene is TRBJ2-1, the V gene TRBV25-1; D remains ambiguous. CDR1 and CDR2 (germline): MGHDK, SYGVNS. The V gene lost 4 bases and the J gene lost 8 bases, with 15 bases spanning the gap. This CDR3 is 14 amino acids long. The CDR3 bases are TGTGCCAGCAGTGCCCATTCCCCCCCCCATGAGCAGTTCTTC. Its translation: CASSAHSPPHEQFF.

CDR3 residues: CASSPGGGGEKLFF. For the CDR3, the DNA is TGTGCCAGCAGCCCCGGGGGAGGGGGTGAAAAACTGTTTTTT. This chain uses TRBV7-9 with TRBJ1-4; D possibly corresponds to TRBD1 (6 bases). CDR3 length equals 14 residues. V shed 5 bases and J shed 7 bases, with 14 bases lying between them. The germline CDR1 and CDR2 sequences are SEHNR and FQNEAQ (reference sequence).

This clone was counted between two and nine times. The chain carries TRBV28 and TRBJ2-7; no definite D call. The CDR3 is 14 residues long. Germline assignment: CDR1 MDHEN and CDR2 SYDVKM. The V and J ends lost 3 bases and 2 bases respectively, with 11 bases between them. CDR3 region: CASSFVGSTYEQYF. The CDR3 DNA follows: TGTGCCAGCAGTTTCGTCGGTTCAACCTACGAGCAGTACTTC.

V and J are TRBV19 and TRBJ1-6; D unclear. The V gene's germline CDR1 is LNHDA and CDR2 SQIVND (reference sequence). The CDR3 runs to 15 residues. Trimming shortened V by 8 bases and J by 2 bases, and 13 bases separated the two germline ends. The CDR3 DNA follows: TGTGCCAGTCTCCCCGGCGGGCCCTATAATTCACCCCTCCACTTT. This codes for CASLPGGPYNSPLHF.

The J gene is TRBJ2-7, the V gene TRBV7-8; 7 nucleotides align to TRBD1. The CDR3 covers 14 residues. In germline, CDR1 is SGHVS, CDR2 FQNEAQ. V gave up 2 bases and J gave up 3 bases; unmatched junction bases: 4. The CDR3: CASSLTGAYYEQYF. The CDR3 coding sequence is TGTGCCAGCAGCTTAACAGGGGCCTACTACGAGCAGTACTTC.

The genes are TRBV5-1 and TRBJ2-1, with 7 bases identical to TRBD2. Germline V gene lookup returns CDR1 SGHRS and CDR2 YFSETQ. The J segment lost 3 bases and the V segment lost 4 bases, leaving 7 bases of the junction unmatched. The CDR3 extends over 15 amino acids. This CDR3 is CASSLGGGNYNEQFF. CDR3 nucleotides: TGCGCCAGCAGCCTGGGGGGGGGAAACTACAATGAGCAGTTCTTC.

As regards this clone: Relative to the germline gene, one junction end is altered; a read error may explain this. V usage is TRBV14 and J usage is TRBJ2-1, with 10 bases fitting TRBD2. Germline lookup yields CDR1 SGHDN and CDR2 FVKESK. This CDR3 comprises 14 residues. DNA of the CDR3: TGTGCCACCAGCGGGGGGGGTTCCTACAATGAGCAGTTCTTC. This codes for CATSGGGSYNEQFF.

In DNA, the CDR3 is TGTGCCAGCTCATCTCAGTCAGATACGCAGTATTTT. It encodes CASSSQSDTQYF. This chain links TRBV18 with TRBJ2-3; D uncertain. Germline V gene lookup returns CDR1 KGHSH and CDR2 LQKENI. The V gene lost 5 bases and the J gene lost 4 bases, with 7 bases spanning the gap. The CDR3 length is 12 residues.

The V and J genes are TRBV6-1 and TRBJ1-2; D possibly corresponds to TRBD1 (5 bases). This CDR3 is built from 13 residues. The V gene lost 5 bases and the J gene lost 9 bases, with 16 bases spanning the gap. In germline, CDR1 is MNHNS, CDR2 SASEGT. For the CDR3, the DNA is TGTGCCAGCAGTCCTGGCTACAGGAGCCGCTACACCTTC. Residues: CASSPGYRSRYTF.

This clone was counted a few times. This rearrangement joins TRBV11-3 to TRBJ2-1; 14 bases match TRBD2. The V segment lost 10 bases and the J segment 8 bases; nucleotides outside the gene matches: 13. CDR1 and CDR2 from the germline V gene are SGHNT and YENEEA. The CDR3 consists of 16 residues. CDR3 nucleotides: TGTGCCACGGGACTAGCGGGAGTAGCAGGGGAGTATGAGCAGTTCTTC. This gives the protein CATGLAGVAGEYEQFF. Full variable domain (rest looked up from reference TRBV11-3 and TRBJ2-1): EAGVVQSPRYKIIEKKQPVAFWCNPISGHNTLYWYLQNLGQGPELLIRYENEEAVDDSQLPKDRFSAERLKGVDSTLKIQPAELGDSAVYLCATGLAGVAGEYEQFFGPGTRLTVL.

The chain couples TRBV9 to TRBJ2-2; maybe TRBD1 (6 bases). Trimming shortened V by 2 bases and J by 0 bases, and 8 bases separated the two germline ends. The CDR3 length is 15 residues. Germline CDR1 is SGDLS and CDR2 is YYNGEE. Written as DNA, the CDR3 is TGTGCCAGCAGCGTGTGGGACACGAACACCGGGGAGCTGTTTTTT. Amino acids: CASSVWDTNTGELFF.

The chain combines TRBV6-5 with TRBJ2-7, with 10 bases fitting TRBD2. After removal of 7 bases from V and 2 bases from J, the junction contained 2 bases not matched to a gene. CDR3 size: 13 residues. Per the germline V gene, CDR1 is MNHEY and CDR2 is SVGAGI. As DNA, the CDR3 is TGTGCCAGCAAGCTAGCGGGGGCCTACGAGCAGTACTTC. Its translation is CASKLAGAYEQYF.

The chain recombines TRBV2 with TRBJ2-7; tentative D call: TRBD1 (5 bases). Per germline, CDR1 SNHLY and CDR2 FYNNEI. CDR3 length: 14 amino acids. The V end was cut by 3 bases, the J end by 0 bases, with 9 bases between. The chain's CDR3 is CASSDWTSSYEQYF. The CDR3 DNA sequence: TGTGCCAGCAGTGATTGGACATCCTCCTACGAGCAGTACTTC.

The chain joins TRBV11-2 to TRBJ1-6; TRBD1 matches at 7 bases. V dropped 5 bases and J dropped 10; count of bases not matched to a gene: 11. Germline lookup yields CDR1 SGHAT and CDR2 FQNNGV. The CDR3 runs to 15 residues. The CDR3 sequence is CASSRTKGAYSPLHF. The CDR3 region has the DNA TGTGCCAGCAGCCGTACGAAGGGGGCTTACTCACCCCTCCACTTT. Supplemented by reference TRBV11-2 and TRBJ1-6, the full variable domain reads EAGVAQSPRYKIIEKRQSVAFWCNPISGHATLYWYQQILGQGPKLLIQFQNNGVVDDSQLPKDRFSAERLKGVDSTLKIQPAKLEDSAVYLCASSRTKGAYSPLHFGNGTRLTVT.

V gene TRBV19 combines with J gene TRBJ2-5; TRBD2 is a possible D gene (6 bases). The CDR3 contains 15 residues. V lost 3 bases and J lost 5, with 16 bases in between. Germline V gene lookup returns CDR1 LNHDA and CDR2 SQIVND (reference sequence). CDR3 coding DNA: TGTGCCAGTAGTATGGGGGGACTGGGTGGGGAGACCCAGTACTTC. Amino acids: CASSMGGLGGETQYF.

This clone was detected only a few times. The V and J genes are TRBV9 and TRBJ2-2, with D possibly matching TRBD2 (7 bases). CDR1 is SGDLS, CDR2 YYNGEE, per germline. This CDR3 is built from 15 residues. V was clipped by 2 bases and J by 2 bases, with 10 bases between them. The CDR3 region has the DNA TGTGCCAGCAGCGTGGGGGGGGCTAACACCGGGGAGCTGTTTTTT. It is translated as CASSVGGANTGELFF.